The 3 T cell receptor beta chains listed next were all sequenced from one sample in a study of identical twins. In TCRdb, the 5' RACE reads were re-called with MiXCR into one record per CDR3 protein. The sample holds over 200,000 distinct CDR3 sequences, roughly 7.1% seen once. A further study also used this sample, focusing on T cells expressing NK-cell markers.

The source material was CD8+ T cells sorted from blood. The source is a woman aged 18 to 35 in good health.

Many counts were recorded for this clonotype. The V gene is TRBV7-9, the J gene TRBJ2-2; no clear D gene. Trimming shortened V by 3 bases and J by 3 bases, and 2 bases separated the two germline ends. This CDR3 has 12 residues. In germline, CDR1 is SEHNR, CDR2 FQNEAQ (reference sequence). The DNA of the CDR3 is TGTGCCAGCAGCTTCGACACCGGGGAGCTGTTTTTT. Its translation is CASSFDTGELFF.

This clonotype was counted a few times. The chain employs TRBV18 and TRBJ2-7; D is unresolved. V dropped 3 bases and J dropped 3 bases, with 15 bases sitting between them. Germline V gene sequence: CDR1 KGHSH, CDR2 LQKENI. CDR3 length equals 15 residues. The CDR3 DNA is TGTGCCAGCTCACCCATGGCTGGCATAGACTACGAGCAGTACTTC. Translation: CASSPMAGIDYEQYF.

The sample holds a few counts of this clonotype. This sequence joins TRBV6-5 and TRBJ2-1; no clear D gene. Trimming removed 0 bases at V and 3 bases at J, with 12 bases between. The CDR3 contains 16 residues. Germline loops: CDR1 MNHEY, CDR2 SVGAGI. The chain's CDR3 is CASSYSTGVVYNEQFF. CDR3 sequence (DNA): TGTGCCAGCAGTTACTCGACTGGGGTGGTCTACAATGAGCAGTTCTTC.